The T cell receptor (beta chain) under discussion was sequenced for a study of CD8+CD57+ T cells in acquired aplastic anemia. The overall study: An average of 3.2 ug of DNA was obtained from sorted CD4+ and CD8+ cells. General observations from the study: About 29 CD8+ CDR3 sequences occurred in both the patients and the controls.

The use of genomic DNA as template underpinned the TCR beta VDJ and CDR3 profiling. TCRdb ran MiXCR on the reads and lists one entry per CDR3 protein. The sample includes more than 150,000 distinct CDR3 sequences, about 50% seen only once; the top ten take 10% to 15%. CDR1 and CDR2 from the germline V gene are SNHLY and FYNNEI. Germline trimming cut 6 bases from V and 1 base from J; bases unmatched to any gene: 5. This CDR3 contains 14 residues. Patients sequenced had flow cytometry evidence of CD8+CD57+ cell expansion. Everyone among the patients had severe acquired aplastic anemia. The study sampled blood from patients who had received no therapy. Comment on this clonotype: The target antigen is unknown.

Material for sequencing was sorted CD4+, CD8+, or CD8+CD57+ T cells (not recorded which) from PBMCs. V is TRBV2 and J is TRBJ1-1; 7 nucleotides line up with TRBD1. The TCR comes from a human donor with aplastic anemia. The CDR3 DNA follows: TGTGCCAGCAGGGACGGGACAGCGAACACTGAAGCTTTCTTT. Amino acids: CASRDGTANTEAFF.